The 27 T cell receptor beta chains below were found in one sample sequenced in a study of CD8+CD57+ T cells in acquired aplastic anemia. TCR beta VDJ combinations and CDR3 sequences were profiled from genomic DNA. MiXCR was run by TCRdb on the reads, yielding one entry per CDR3 protein. The sample yields some 200,000 distinct CDR3 sequences, over 60% seen once. Material: sorted CD4+, CD8+, or CD8+CD57+ T cells (not recorded which) from PBMCs. All receptors derive from a human donor in good health.

The J gene is TRBJ1-1, the V gene TRBV29-1; 7 bases fit TRBD1. CDR1 SQVTM and CDR2 ANQGSEA come from the germline V gene. Germline trimming cut 4 bases from V and 0 bases from J; bases unmatched to any gene: 5. The length of the CDR3 is 14 residues. The CDR3: CSVGTGVVNTEAFF. The CDR3 DNA sequence: TGCAGCGTTGGGACAGGAGTCGTGAACACTGAAGCTTTCTTT.

The chain links TRBV14 to TRBJ1-2, with no clear D. The length of the CDR3 is 17 residues. Per the germline V gene, CDR1 is SGHDN and CDR2 is FVKESK. The V gene lost 4 bases and the J gene lost 4 bases, with 22 bases spanning the gap. The CDR3 loop is CASSPRYSLGMVYGYTF. The CDR3 DNA sequence: TGTGCCAGCAGCCCAAGATATAGCTTAGGCATGGTCTATGGCTACACCTTC.

V gene TRBV19 combines with J gene TRBJ1-6; D unclear. CDR1 and CDR2 from the germline V gene are LNHDA and SQIVND (reference sequence). CDR3 length: 14 residues. V shed 7 bases and J shed 8 bases, with 15 bases lying between them. The CDR3, as DNA: TGTGCCAGTACCGATGGGTACAGCTATTCACCCCTCCACTTT. This codes for CASTDGYSYSPLHF.

The rearrangement links TRBV19 to TRBJ2-7; 9 bases align to TRBD1. Germline trimming cut 4 bases from V and 7 bases from J; bases unmatched to any gene: 8. Germline CDR1 is LNHDA and CDR2 is SQIVND (reference sequence). This CDR3 comprises 14 residues. CDR3 protein: CASSRSGTGTEQYF. The CDR3 DNA sequence: TGTGCCAGTAGTAGATCAGGGACAGGGACGGAGCAGTACTTC.

The chain combines TRBV7-2 with TRBJ2-7; the D gene is possibly TRBD1 (6 bases). This CDR3 comprises 15 residues. V was clipped by 7 bases and J by 0 bases, with 16 bases between them. The germline V gene has CDR1 SGHTA and CDR2 FQGNSA. The CDR3 protein is CASTRDRLSSYEQYF. Written as DNA, the CDR3 is TGTGCCAGCACCCGCGACAGGCTGAGCTCCTACGAGCAGTACTTC. The full variable domain, in which reference TRBV7-2 and TRBJ2-7 provide the parts outside the CDR3, is GAGVSQSPSNKVTEKGKDVELRCDPISGHTALYWYRQSLGQGLEFLIYFQGNSAPDKSGLPSDRFSAERTGGSVSTLTIQRTQQEDSAVYLCASTRDRLSSYEQYFGPGTRLTVT.

Only a few counts were recorded for this clonotype. This chain joins TRBV7-9 and TRBJ2-7; 7 nucleotides match TRBD2. Germline-derived CDR1 and CDR2 are SEHNR and FQNEAQ (reference sequence). Trimming at V came to 5 bases and at J to 0 bases, leaving 7 bases not matched to a gene. This CDR3 has 15 amino acids. The CDR3 loop reads CASSGASGSSYEQYF. The CDR3 DNA is TGTGCCAGCAGCGGGGCTAGCGGTTCCTCCTACGAGCAGTACTTC.

Remarks on this clonotype: Compared with germline, one end of the junction differs, possibly owing to a read error. The chain couples TRBV5-1 to TRBJ2-7; either TRBD1 or TRBD2 may fit D (6 bases each). The CDR3 runs 16 residues. Germline-derived CDR1 and CDR2 are SGHRS and YFSETQ. CDR3 sequence: CASSLGGGPSSYEQYF. The DNA of the CDR3 is TGTGCCAGCAGCTTAGGGGGAGGCCCAAGCTCCTACGAGCAGTACTTC.

CDR3 in DNA: TGTGCCAGCAGTATCCGGGACAGGGTCTACGAGCAGTACGTC. Its translation: CASSIRDRVYEQYV. V is TRBV2 and J is TRBJ2-7, with 9 bases fitting TRBD1. The CDR3 runs to 14 residues. CDR1 and CDR2 (germline): SNHLY, FYNNEI. The J segment lost 3 bases and the V segment lost 5 bases, leaving 5 bases of the junction unmatched.

The V call is TRBV25-1, the J call TRBJ1-1; 7 nucleotides agree with TRBD1. Per the germline V gene, CDR1 is MGHDK and CDR2 is SYGVNS. V lost 1 base to trimming and J lost 5 bases; unmatched junction nucleotides: 4. The CDR3 runs to 14 residues. The CDR3: CASSESAGGTEAFF. In nucleotides, the CDR3 is TGTGCCAGCAGTGAATCGGCAGGGGGAACTGAAGCTTTCTTT.

The CDR3, as DNA: TGCAGTGCAAAGAGGGGGAACAGCGGCACCGGGGAGCTGTTTTTT. Translation gives CSAKRGNSGTGELFF. The rearrangement uses TRBV20-1 and TRBJ2-2, with a possible D match to TRBD1 (6 bases). CDR3 length equals 15 residues. Germline loops: CDR1 DFQATT, CDR2 SNEGSKA (reference sequence). Trimming left V 6 bases short and J 4 bases short, with 18 bases between.

In this sample, this clonotype turned up once. The chain is built from TRBV7-6 and TRBJ2-3, with a tentative D call TRBD1 (5 bases). The V gene's germline CDR1 is SGHVS and CDR2 FNYEAQ. The CDR3 spans 18 residues. Trimming stripped 0 bases from V and 7 bases from J, with 23 bases between. The CDR3 coding sequence is TGTGCCAGCAGCTTAGCCCCCCGGTCCAGGGCAAATGGAAATACGCAGTATTTT. It is translated as CASSLAPRSRANGNTQYF.

The chain combines TRBV10-2 with TRBJ2-1; 9 bases agree with TRBD2. The V segment lost 1 base and the J segment 5 bases; nucleotides outside the gene matches: 6. In germline, CDR1 is WSHSY, CDR2 SAAADI. The CDR3 contains 16 residues. Written as DNA, the CDR3 is TGCGCCAGCAGTGAGTTTGCGACTAGCGGTAACAATGAGCAGTTCTTC. This gives the protein CASSEFATSGNNEQFF.

This chain connects TRBV29-1 to TRBJ2-6, with D maybe TRBD1 (6 bases). The CDR3 consists of 15 residues. CDR1 SQVTM and CDR2 ANQGSEA come from the germline V gene. Trimming left V 7 bases short and J 4 bases short, with 17 bases between. The CDR3 bases are TGCAGCGCCGTCGGTGGGGGCCCCGGGGCCAACGTCCTGACTTTC. Protein: CSAVGGGPGANVLTF.

In regard to this clonotype: A read error is possible here, since a much larger clone lies one base away. The chain links TRBV9 to TRBJ2-1, with 8 bases lining up with TRBD2. This CDR3 comprises 17 residues. Germline CDR1 is SGDLS and CDR2 is YYNGEE. The CDR3 DNA follows: TGTGCCGGCAGCTCATCAGCGGGGGAGATTTCCTACAATGAGCAGTTCTTC. Translation: CAGSSSAGEISYNEQFF.

This rearrangement joins TRBV10-3 to TRBJ2-7, with 7 bases matching TRBD1. Germline V gene data show CDR1 as ENHRY and CDR2 as SYGVKD. The CDR3 runs to 13 residues. The junction had 4 bases not matched to a gene; V was cut back by 6 bases and J by 2 bases. The CDR3 bases are TGTGCCATCAGGTCCGGACAGGCCTACGAGCAGTACTTC. Translated: CAIRSGQAYEQYF.

This clonotype was observed a single time. The chain has TRBV7-6 and TRBJ1-2, with D tentatively TRBD1 (6 bases). Germline CDR1 and CDR2: SGHVS and FNYEAQ. This CDR3 is 15 amino acids long. V was cut by 3 bases and J by 2 bases, with 13 bases left in between. CDR3 DNA sequence: TGTGCCAGCAGCTTCTTAGGGGGGCTGAACTATGGCTACACCTTC. This encodes CASSFLGGLNYGYTF.

There are many counts of this clonotype. The V and J genes are TRBV11-2 and TRBJ2-7, with D uncertain. V lost 0 bases, J lost 5 bases, and 23 bases lay in between. The CDR3 loop spans 18 amino acids. The germline CDR1 and CDR2 sequences are SGHAT and FQNNGV. The CDR3 DNA sequence: TGTGCCAGCAGCTTAGAGAGTATGGAAATCTACGGGTCCCACGAGCAGTACTTC. This encodes CASSLESMEIYGSHEQYF.

This clonotype occurred a few times. The rearrangement joins TRBV7-9 to TRBJ1-1; TRBD1 matches at 9 bases. CDR1 is SEHNR and CDR2 is FQNEAQ in the germline V gene (reference sequence). V dropped 4 bases and J dropped 4; count of bases not matched to a gene: 1. CDR3 length: 13 amino acids. CDR3 sequence reads: CASSYRGPTEAFF. The CDR3 DNA reads as TGTGCCAGCAGCTACAGGGGGCCCACTGAAGCTTTCTTT.

This clonotype was seen at least ten times. This chain joins TRBV6-5 and TRBJ2-7; 12 bases map to TRBD1. Germline CDR1 and CDR2: MNHEY and SVGAGI. The ends lost 2 bases at V and 5 bases at J; junction bases unmatched: 7. The CDR3 is 16 amino acids. CDR3 region: CASSYAGTGGSHEQYF. The CDR3 coding sequence is TGTGCCAGCAGTTACGCCGGGACAGGGGGCTCTCACGAGCAGTACTTC.

This clonotype occurred many times. The V call is TRBV3-1, the J call TRBJ2-1; D is tentatively TRBD1 or TRBD2 (5 bases each). This CDR3 comprises 14 residues. Trimming pared 0 bases from V and 6 bases from J, leaving 9 bases between. CDR1 is LGHDT, CDR2 YNNKEL, per germline (reference sequence). CDR3 protein: CASSQEGTSNEQFF. The CDR3 DNA reads as TGTGCCAGCAGCCAAGAAGGGACGAGCAATGAGCAGTTCTTC.

In the case of this clonotype: Just one base apart from a much larger clone, this may be a read error. The chain recombines TRBV19 with TRBJ1-3, with D unclear. The CDR3 is made up of 15 amino acids. Germline V gene lookup returns CDR1 LNHDA and CDR2 SQIVND (reference sequence). Here the CDR3 DNA reads TGTGCCAGTAGTATAGGGGGTGCAGCTGGAGACACCATATATTTT. Protein product: CASSIGGAAGDTIYF.

The CDR3 nucleotides are TGCAGCGCCCGGACAGATCGGACAGATACGCAGTATTTT. Translation gives CSARTDRTDTQYF. The rearrangement joins TRBV29-1 to TRBJ2-3; tentative D call: TRBD1 (6 bases). CDR1 and CDR2 from the germline V gene are SQVTM and ANQGSEA. V was pared by 7 bases and J by 3 bases, with 14 bases between. The CDR3 has 13 residues.

The V and J genes are TRBV7-9 and TRBJ1-6, with a possible D match to TRBD1 (6 bases). Between the trimmed V and J ends, which lost 11 bases and 6 bases, there was a span of 14 bases. Germline CDR1 reads SEHNR; CDR2 reads FQNEAQ (reference sequence). This CDR3 is built from 13 residues. Here the CDR3 DNA reads TGTGCCGGGGGCCCAGACGGTAATTCACCCCTCCACTTT. Protein product: CAGGPDGNSPLHF.

This clonotype was observed a handful of times. V gene TRBV12-3 or TRBV12-4 combines with J gene TRBJ1-2; unclear D gene. CDR3 length: 10 residues. V lost 0 bases, J lost 10 bases, and 3 bases lay in between. The CDR3 DNA is TGTGCCAGCAGTTTAGCTCACTACACCTTC. This sequence encodes CASSLAHYTF.

The chain employs TRBV7-6 and TRBJ2-2, with D perhaps matching TRBD2 (5 bases). The CDR3 is made up of 14 amino acids. Germline CDR1 is SGHVS and CDR2 is FNYEAQ. V was pared by 1 base and J by 3 bases, with 6 bases between. The CDR3: CASSLGADTGELFF. Here the CDR3 DNA reads TGTGCCAGCAGCTTAGGAGCGGACACCGGGGAGCTGTTTTTT. Combining the CDR3 with reference TRBV7-6 and TRBJ2-2 gives the whole variable domain GAGVSQSPRYKVTKRGQDVALRCDPISGHVSLYWYRQALGQGPEFLTYFNYEAQQDKSGLPNDRFSAERPEGSISTLTIQRTEQRDSAMYRCASSLGADTGELFFGEGSRLTVL.

The chain has TRBV9 and TRBJ2-7; 12 bases fit TRBD1. From germline, CDR1 is SGDLS and CDR2 YYNGEE. Germline trimming cut 2 bases from V and 5 bases from J; bases unmatched to any gene: 5. The CDR3 spans 15 residues. The CDR3 sequence is CASSVHGTGGDEQYF. In nucleotides, the CDR3 is TGTGCCAGCAGCGTGCACGGGACAGGGGGCGACGAGCAGTACTTC.

Points on this clonotype: It is unclear where the CDR3 begins or ends on the DNA, so no DNA is shown, and the CDR3 is as TCRdb lists it. This rearrangement joins TRBV7-2 to TRBJ2-2. Germline assignment: CDR1 SGHTA and CDR2 FQGNSA. With termini counted, the CDR3 has 15 amino acids. The CDR3 loop is CASSTSALNTGELFF.